Reported below is one TCR beta chain. Germline V gives CDR1 SGDLS, CDR2 YYNGEE. Between the trimmed V and J ends, which lost 3 bases and 2 bases, there was a span of 13 bases. This CDR3 has 15 amino acids. This specimen belongs to a study of early T cells in non-severe SARS-CoV-2 infection. TCRdb passed the 5' RACE reads through MiXCR, listing each CDR3 protein once. The table shows around 30,000 distinct CDR3 sequences, with roughly 5% occurring only once. The TCR originated in an adult who was a healthcare worker with PCR-confirmed SARS-CoV-2 infection or an uninfected control (not recorded which). The material sequenced was whole blood. The chain couples TRBV9 to TRBJ2-3; D is possibly TRBD1 (6 bases). This CDR3 is CASSAPRGPTDTQYF. As DNA, the CDR3 is TGTGCCAGCAGCGCCCCCAGGGGCCCCACAGATACGCAGTATTTT.